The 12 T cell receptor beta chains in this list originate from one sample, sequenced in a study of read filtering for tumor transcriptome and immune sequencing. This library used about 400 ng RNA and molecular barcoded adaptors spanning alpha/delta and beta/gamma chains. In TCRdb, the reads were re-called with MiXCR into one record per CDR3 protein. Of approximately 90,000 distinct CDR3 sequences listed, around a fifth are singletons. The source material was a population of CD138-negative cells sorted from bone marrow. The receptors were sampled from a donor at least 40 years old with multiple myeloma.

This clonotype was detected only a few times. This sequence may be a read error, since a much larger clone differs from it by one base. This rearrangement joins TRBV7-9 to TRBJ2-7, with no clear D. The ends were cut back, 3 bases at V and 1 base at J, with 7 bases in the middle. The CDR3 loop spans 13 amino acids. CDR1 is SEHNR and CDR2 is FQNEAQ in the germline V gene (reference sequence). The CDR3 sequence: CASSFRTSYEQYF. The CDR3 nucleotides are TGTGCCAGCAGCTTTAGGACGTCCTACGAGCAGTACTTC.

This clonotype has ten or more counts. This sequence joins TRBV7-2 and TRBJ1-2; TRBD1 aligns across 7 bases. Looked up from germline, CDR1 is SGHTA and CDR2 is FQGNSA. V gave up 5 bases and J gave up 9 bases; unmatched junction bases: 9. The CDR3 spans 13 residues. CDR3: CASSRDRDDSYTF. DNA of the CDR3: TGTGCCAGCAGCCGCGACAGGGATGATAGCTACACCTTC.

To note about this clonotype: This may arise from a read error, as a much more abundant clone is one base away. The DNA for the CDR3 is TGCAGTGCTGAGACAGGGGTCACTGAAGCTTTCTTT. It codes for CSAETGVTEAFF. The chain couples TRBV20-1 to TRBJ1-1; 8 bases fit TRBD1. The CDR3 is 12 amino acids. The germline V gene encodes CDR1 DFQATT and CDR2 SNEGSKA (reference sequence). V lost 5 bases and J lost 4; bases outside the gene matches: 3.

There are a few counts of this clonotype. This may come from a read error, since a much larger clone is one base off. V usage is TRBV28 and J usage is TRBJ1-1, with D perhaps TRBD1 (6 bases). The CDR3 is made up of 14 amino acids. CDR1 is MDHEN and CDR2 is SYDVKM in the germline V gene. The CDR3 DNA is TGTGCCGGCAGTTTAGGGGGTTTGAGCACTGAAGCTTTCTTT. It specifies CAGSLGGLSTEAFF.

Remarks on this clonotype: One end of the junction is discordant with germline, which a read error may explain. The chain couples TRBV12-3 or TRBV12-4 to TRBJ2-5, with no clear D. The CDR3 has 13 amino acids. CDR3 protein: CASSFQSVEAQYF. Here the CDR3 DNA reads TGTGCCAGCAGTTTCCAATCAGTAGAGGCCCAGTACTTC.

This chain's CDR3 is CASSQEARSNGYTF. The DNA for the CDR3 is TGTGCCAGCAGCCAAGAAGCCAGGAGTAATGGCTACACCTTC. This sequence joins TRBV4-2 and TRBJ1-2; D unresolved. CDR3 size: 14 residues. The V and J ends lost 0 bases and 6 bases respectively, with 11 bases between them. Germline V gives CDR1 LGHNA, CDR2 YNFKEQ.

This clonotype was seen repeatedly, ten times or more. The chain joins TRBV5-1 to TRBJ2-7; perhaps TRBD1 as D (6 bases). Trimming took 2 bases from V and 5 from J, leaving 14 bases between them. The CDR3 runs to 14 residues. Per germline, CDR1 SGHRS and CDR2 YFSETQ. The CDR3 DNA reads TGCGCCAGCAGCTTAAAGACAGGTCCCGACGAGCAGTACTTC. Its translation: CASSLKTGPDEQYF.

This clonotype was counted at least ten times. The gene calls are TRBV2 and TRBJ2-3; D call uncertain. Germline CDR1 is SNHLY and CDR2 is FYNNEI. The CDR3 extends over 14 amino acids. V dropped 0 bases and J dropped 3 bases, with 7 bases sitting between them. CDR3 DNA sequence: TGTGCCAGCAGTGAAGCGCTTAGAACAGATACGCAGTATTTT. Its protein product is CASSEALRTDTQYF.

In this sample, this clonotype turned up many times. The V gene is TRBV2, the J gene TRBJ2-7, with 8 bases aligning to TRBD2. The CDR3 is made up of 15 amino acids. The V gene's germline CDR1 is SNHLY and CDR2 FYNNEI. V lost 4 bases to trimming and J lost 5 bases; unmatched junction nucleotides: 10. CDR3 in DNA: TGTGCCAGCAGTGTTCAGGGACTAGATCCCCACGAGCAGTACTTC. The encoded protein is CASSVQGLDPHEQYF.

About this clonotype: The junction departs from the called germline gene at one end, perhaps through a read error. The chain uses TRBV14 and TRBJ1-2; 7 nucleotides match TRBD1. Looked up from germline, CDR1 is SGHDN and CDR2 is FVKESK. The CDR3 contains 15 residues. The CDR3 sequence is CASSPMGSTGVGYNF. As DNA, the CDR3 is TGTGCCAGCAGCCCGATGGGATCAACAGGGGTCGGCTACAACTTC.

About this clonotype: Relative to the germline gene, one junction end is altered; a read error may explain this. Written as DNA, the CDR3 is TGCGCCAGCAGCTTGACAGGATTGAACACTGAAGCTCTCTTT. Protein: CASSLTGLNTEALF. The rearrangement links TRBV5-1 to TRBJ1-1; tentatively, D is TRBD1 (5 bases). CDR1 and CDR2 (germline): SGHRS, YFSETQ. CDR3 size: 14 residues.

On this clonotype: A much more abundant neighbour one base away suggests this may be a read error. DNA of the CDR3: TGCAGTACTAGGGGAGCGCCGAACACTGAAGCTTTCTTT. It encodes CSTRGAPNTEAFF. The J gene is TRBJ1-1, the V gene TRBV20-1, with D maybe TRBD1 (5 bases). Per germline, CDR1 DFQATT and CDR2 SNEGSKA (reference sequence). This CDR3 region has 13 residues.